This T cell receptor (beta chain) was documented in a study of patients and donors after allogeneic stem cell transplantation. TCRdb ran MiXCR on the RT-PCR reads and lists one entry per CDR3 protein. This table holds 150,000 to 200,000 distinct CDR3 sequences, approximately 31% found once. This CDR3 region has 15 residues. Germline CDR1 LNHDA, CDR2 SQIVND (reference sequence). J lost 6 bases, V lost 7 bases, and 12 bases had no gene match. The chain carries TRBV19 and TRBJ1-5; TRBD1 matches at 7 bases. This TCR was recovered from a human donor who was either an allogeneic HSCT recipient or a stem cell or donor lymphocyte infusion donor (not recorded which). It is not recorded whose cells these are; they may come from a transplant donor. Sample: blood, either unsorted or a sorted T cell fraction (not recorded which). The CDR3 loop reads CASTPTGQWGQPQHF. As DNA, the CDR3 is TGTGCCAGTACCCCGACAGGGCAGTGGGGTCAGCCCCAGCATTTT.